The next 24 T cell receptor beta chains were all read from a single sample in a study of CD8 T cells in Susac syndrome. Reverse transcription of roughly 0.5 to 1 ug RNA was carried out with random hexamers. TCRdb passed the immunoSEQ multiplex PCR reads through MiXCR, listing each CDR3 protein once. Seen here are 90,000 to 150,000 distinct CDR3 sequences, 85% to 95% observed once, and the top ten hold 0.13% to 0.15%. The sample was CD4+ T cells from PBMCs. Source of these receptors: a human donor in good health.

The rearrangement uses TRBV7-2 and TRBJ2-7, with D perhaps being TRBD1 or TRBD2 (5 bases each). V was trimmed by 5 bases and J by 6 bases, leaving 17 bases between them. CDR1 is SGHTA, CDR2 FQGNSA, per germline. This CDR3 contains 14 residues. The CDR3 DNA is TGTGCCAGCAGCCCAGGGAATGTGGGGGTCGAGCAGTACTTC. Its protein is CASSPGNVGVEQYF.

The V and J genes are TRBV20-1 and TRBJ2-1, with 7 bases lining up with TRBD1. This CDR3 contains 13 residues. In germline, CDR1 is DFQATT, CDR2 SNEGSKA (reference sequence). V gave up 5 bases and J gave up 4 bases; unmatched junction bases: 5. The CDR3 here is CSAPTGKYNEQFF. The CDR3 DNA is TGCAGTGCTCCGACAGGGAAGTACAATGAGCAGTTCTTC.

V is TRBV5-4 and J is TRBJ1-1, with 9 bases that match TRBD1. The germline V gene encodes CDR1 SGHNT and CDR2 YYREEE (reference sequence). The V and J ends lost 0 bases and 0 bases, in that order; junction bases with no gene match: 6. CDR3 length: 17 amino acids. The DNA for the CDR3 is TGTGCCAGCAGCTTGGGGACAGGGGTCGACATGAACACTGAAGCTTTCTTT. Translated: CASSLGTGVDMNTEAFF.

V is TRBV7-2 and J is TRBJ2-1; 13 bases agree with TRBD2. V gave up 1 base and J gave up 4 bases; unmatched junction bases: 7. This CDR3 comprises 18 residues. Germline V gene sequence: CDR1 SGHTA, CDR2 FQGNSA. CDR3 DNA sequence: TGTGCCAGCAGCTTAGGAGGACTAGCGGGAGTCAGGTACAATGAGCAGTTCTTC. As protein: CASSLGGLAGVRYNEQFF.

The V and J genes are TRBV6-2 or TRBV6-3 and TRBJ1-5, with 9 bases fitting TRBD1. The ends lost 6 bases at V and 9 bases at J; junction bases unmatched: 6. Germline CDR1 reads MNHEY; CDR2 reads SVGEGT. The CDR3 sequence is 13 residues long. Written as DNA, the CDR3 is TGTGCCAGCAGGGGGACAGGGCGGGGGCCCCAGCATTTT. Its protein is CASRGTGRGPQHF.

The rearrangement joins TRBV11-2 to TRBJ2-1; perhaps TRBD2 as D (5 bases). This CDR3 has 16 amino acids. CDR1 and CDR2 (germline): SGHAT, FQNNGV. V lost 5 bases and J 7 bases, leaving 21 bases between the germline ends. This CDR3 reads CASSLDPGFRANEQFF. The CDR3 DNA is TGTGCCAGCAGCCTCGACCCGGGATTTCGGGCGAATGAGCAGTTCTTC.

The CDR3 DNA sequence: TGTGCCAGCACCCCGGGACTAGCGGTAATAGAGACCCAGTACTTC. Translation gives CASTPGLAVIETQYF. This chain uses TRBV16 with TRBJ2-5; the match to TRBD2 covers 11 bases. V was pared by 7 bases and J by 4 bases, with 8 bases of the junction left unmatched. The germline gives CDR1 KGHSY, CDR2 FQNENV. The CDR3 covers 15 residues.

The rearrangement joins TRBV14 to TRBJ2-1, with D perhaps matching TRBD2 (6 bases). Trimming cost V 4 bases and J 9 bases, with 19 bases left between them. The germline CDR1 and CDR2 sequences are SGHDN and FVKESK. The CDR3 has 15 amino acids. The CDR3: CASSPFQTAGIEQFF. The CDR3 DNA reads TGTGCCAGCAGCCCTTTCCAAACTGCGGGGATTGAGCAGTTCTTC.

DNA for the CDR3: TGTGCCAGCAGTTCCCGGGACACTGGAGACGAGCAGTACTTC. Translated: CASSSRDTGDEQYF. The chain carries TRBV6-2 or TRBV6-3 and TRBJ2-7, with D perhaps TRBD1 (6 bases). Trimming took 4 bases from V and 5 from J, leaving 15 bases between them. Per germline, CDR1 MNHEY and CDR2 SVGEGT. CDR3 length: 14 residues.

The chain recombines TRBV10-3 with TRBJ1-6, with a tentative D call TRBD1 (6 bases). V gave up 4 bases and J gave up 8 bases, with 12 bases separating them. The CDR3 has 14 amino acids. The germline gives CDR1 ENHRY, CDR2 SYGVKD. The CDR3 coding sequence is TGTGCCATCAGTGCTAGGGGGTTGTATTCACCCCTCCACTTT. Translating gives CAISARGLYSPLHF.

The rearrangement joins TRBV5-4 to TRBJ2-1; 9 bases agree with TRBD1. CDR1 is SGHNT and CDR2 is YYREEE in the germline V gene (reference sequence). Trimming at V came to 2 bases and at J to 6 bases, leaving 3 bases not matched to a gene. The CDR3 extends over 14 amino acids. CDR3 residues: CASSFPGQGNEQFF. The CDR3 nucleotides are TGTGCCAGCAGCTTCCCGGGACAGGGCAATGAGCAGTTCTTC. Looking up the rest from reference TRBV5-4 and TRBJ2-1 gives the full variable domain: ETGVTQSPTHLIKTRGQQVTLRCSSQSGHNTVSWYQQALGQGPQFIFQYYREEENGRGNFPPRFSGLQFPNYSSELNVNALELDDSALYLCASSFPGQGNEQFFGPGTRLTVL.

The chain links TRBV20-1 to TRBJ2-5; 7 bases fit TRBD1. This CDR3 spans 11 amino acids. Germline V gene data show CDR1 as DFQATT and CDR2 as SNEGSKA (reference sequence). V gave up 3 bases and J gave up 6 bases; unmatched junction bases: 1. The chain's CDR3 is CSARGQQTQYF. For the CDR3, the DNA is TGCAGTGCTAGGGGACAGCAGACCCAGTACTTC.

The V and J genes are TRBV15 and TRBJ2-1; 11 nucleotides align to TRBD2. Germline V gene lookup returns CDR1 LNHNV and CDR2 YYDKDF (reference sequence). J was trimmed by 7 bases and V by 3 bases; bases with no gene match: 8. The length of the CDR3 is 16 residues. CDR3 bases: TGTGCCACCAGCAGGGAACTAGCGGGAGTAGGTAATGAGCAGTTCTTC. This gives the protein CATSRELAGVGNEQFF.

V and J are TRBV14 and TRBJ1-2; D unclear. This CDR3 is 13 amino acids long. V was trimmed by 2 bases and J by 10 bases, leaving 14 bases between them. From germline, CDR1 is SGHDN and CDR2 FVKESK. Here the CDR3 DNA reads TGTGCCAGCAGCCAACTCGACCTTTTTGACTACACCTTC. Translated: CASSQLDLFDYTF.

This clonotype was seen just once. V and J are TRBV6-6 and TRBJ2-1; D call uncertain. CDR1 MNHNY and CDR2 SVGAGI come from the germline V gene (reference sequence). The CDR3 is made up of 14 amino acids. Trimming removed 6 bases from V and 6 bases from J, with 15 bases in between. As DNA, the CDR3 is TGTGCCAGCAGCCGGGCAAAGGGTGTCAATGAGCAGTTCTTC. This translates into CASSRAKGVNEQFF.

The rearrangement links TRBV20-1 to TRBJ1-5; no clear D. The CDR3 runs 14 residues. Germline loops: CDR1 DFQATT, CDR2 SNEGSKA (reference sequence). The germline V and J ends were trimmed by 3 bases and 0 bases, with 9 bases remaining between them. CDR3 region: CSASLGPSNQPQHF. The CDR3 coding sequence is TGCAGTGCTAGTTTAGGTCCTAGCAATCAGCCCCAGCATTTT.

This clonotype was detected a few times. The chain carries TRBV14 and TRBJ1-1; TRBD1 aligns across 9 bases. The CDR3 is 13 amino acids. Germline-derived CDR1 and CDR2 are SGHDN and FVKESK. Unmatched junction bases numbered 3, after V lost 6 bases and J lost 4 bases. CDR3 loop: CASSLTGGTEAFF. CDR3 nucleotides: TGTGCCAGCAGTCTGACAGGGGGCACTGAAGCTTTCTTT.

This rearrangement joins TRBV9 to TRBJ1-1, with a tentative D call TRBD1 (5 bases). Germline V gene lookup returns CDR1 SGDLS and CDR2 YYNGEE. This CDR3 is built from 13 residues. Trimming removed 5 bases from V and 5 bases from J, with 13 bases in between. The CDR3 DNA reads TGTGCCAGCAGGAGGATAGGGGAGACTGAAGCTTTCTTT. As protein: CASRRIGETEAFF.

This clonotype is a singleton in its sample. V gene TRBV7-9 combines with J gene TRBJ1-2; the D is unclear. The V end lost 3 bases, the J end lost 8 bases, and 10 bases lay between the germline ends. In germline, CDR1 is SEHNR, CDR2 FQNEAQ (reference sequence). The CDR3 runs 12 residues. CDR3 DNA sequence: TGTGCCAGCAGCTTCGACTTACCCGGCTACACCTTC. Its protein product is CASSFDLPGYTF.

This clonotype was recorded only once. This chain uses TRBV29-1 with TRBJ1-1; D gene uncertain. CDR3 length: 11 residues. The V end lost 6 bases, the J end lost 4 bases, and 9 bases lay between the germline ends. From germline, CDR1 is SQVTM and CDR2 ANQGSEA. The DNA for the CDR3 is TGCAGCGTCGAAAGTAGCACTGAAGCTTTCTTT. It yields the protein CSVESSTEAFF.

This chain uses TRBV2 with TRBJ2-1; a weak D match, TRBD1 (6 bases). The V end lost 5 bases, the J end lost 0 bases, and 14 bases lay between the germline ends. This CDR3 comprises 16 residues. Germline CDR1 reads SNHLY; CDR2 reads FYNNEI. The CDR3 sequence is CASSPLGRGSYNEQFF. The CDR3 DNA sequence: TGTGCCAGCAGTCCTCTGGGCAGGGGCTCCTACAATGAGCAGTTCTTC. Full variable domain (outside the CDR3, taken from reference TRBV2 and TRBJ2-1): EPEVTQTPSHQVTQMGQEVILRCVPISNHLYFYWYRQILGQKVEFLVSFYNNEISEKSEIFDDQFSVERPDGSNFTLKIRSTKLEDSAMYFCASSPLGRGSYNEQFFGPGTRLTVL.

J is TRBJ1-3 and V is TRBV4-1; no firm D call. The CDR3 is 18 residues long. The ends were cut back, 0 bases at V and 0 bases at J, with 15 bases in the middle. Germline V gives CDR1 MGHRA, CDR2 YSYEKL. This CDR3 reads CASSQDGRALLSGNTIYF. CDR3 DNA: TGCGCCAGCAGCCAAGATGGTCGGGCCCTGCTCTCTGGAAACACCATATATTTT.

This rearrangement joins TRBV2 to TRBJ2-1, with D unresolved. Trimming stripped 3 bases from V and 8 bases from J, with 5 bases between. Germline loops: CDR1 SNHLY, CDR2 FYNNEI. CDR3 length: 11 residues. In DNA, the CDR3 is TGTGCCAGCAGTGATGGGGATGAGCAGTTCTTC. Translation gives CASSDGDEQFF.

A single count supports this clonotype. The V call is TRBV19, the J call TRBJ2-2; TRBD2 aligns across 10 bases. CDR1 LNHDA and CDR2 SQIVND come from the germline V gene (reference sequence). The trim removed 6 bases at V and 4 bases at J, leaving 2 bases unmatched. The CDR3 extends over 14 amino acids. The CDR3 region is CASRKREGTGELFF. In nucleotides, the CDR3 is TGTGCCAGTAGGAAGCGGGAGGGCACCGGGGAGCTGTTTTTT.